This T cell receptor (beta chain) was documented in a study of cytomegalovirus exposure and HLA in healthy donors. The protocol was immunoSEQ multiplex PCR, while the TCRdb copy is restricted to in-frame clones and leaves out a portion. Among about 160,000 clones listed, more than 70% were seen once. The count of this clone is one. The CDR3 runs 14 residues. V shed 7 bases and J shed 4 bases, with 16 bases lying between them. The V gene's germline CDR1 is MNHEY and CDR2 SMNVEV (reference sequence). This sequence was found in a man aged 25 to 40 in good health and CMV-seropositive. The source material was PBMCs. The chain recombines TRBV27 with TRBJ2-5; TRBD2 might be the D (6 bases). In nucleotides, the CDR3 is TGTGCCAGCAACAGCTTCTTGGGAGGAGAGACCCAGTACTTC. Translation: CASNSFLGGETQYF.